What follows describes a single T cell receptor (beta chain). The CDR3 is 15 residues long. The V and J ends lost 2 bases and 7 bases, in that order; junction bases with no gene match: 5. Looked up from germline, CDR1 is SGDLS and CDR2 is YYNGEE. Living in roughly 23 US areas, the participants were between about 18 and 100 years of age. These data come from a study of blood T cell repertoires in COVID-19. TCRdb's copy holds only in-frame clones and misses some; the assay was immunoSEQ multiplex PCR. The repertoire has under 350,000 clones, 80% to 90% of them found once; the top ten carry 4% to 5.5%. This chain joins TRBV9 and TRBJ1-4, with 10 nucleotides matching TRBD1. What was sequenced was PBMCs or T cells enriched from blood (not recorded which). The receptor was isolated from a woman aged 40 to 50 with acute COVID-19. Here the CDR3 reads CASSVTGGAGEKLFF. The CDR3 bases are TGTGCCAGCAGCGTGACAGGGGGCGCGGGTGAAAAACTGTTTTTT.